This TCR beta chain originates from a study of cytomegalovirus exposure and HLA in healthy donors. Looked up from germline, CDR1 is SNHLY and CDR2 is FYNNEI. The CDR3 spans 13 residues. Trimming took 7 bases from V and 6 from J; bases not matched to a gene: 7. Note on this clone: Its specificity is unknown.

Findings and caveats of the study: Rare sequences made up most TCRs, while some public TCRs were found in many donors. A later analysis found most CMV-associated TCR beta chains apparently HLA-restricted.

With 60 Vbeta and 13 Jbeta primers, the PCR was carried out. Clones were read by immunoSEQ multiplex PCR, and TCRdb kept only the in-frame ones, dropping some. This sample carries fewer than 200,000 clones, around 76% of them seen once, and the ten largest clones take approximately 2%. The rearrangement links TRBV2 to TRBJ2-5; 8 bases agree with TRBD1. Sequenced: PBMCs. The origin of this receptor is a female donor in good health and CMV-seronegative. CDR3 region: CASTEQGVKTQYF. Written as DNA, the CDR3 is TGTGCCAGCACGGAACAGGGGGTAAAGACCCAGTACTTC.